A selection of T cell receptor beta chains follows, all from one sample in a study of T cell changes during pregnancy in multiple sclerosis. Data came from immunoSEQ multiplex PCR; TCRdb stores just in-frame clones and leaves some out. The repertoire holds under 75,000 clones, around 92% seen once, with about 2.3% in the top ten. Sample: peripheral blood, taken in the first trimester of pregnancy. Every receptor here comes from a female donor with multiple sclerosis, enrolled in a pregnancy study. CDR3s include the opening cysteine and the closing phenylalanine or tryptophan. The D gene is left open where the match is weak.

v_call,j_call,d_call,cdr3_aa,cdr3_nt
TRBV2,TRBJ2-4,TRBD1,CASSGQGGNIQYF,TGTGCCAGCTCGGGACAGGGGGGGAACATTCAGTACTTC
TRBV2,TRBJ1-2,NA,CASSDFGGTYGYTF,TGTGCCAGCAGTGATTTCGGCGGCACCTATGGCTACACCTTC
TRBV30,TRBJ2-1,TRBD1,CAWSSDRGYYNEQFF,TGTGCCTGGAGTTCAGACAGGGGATATTACAATGAGCAGTTCTTC
TRBV23-1,TRBJ1-2,NA,CASREYRAGYTF,TGCGCCAGCAGAGAGTACAGGGCTGGCTACACCTTC
TRBV5-4,TRBJ2-5,TRBD2,CASSPTSARVGTQYF,TGTGCCAGCAGTCCTACTAGCGCCCGTGTCGGGACCCAGTACTTC
TRBV4-1,TRBJ1-6,NA,CASSQAGNSPLHF,TGCGCCAGCAGCCAAGCGGGTAATTCACCCCTCCACTTT
TRBV29-1,TRBJ1-5,TRBD1,CSVGQGGHSNQPQHF,TGCAGCGTTGGACAGGGCGGACATAGCAATCAGCCCCAGCATTTT
TRBV27,TRBJ2-2,NA,CASSLIRQLNTGELFF,TGTGCCAGCAGTTTGATCCGACAGTTGAACACCGGGGAGCTGTTTTTT
TRBV7-9,TRBJ2-7,NA,CASSLARGRDEQYF,TGTGCCAGCAGCTTAGCCCGGGGAAGGGACGAGCAGTACTTC
TRBV14,TRBJ1-2,NA,CASSPHSRGYTF,TGTGCCAGCAGCCCACATAGCCGTGGCTACACCTTC
TRBV7-9,TRBJ1-4,NA,CASSTTTGDNEKLFF,TGTGCCAGCAGCACAACGACGGGAGATAATGAAAAACTGTTTTTT
TRBV28,TRBJ2-6,TRBD1,CASGTGGVSGANVLTF,TGTGCCAGCGGGACAGGGGGCGTCTCTGGGGCCAACGTCCTGACTTTC
TRBV6-6,TRBJ1-1,NA,CASTGGGVLMNTEAFF,TGTGCCAGCACCGGCGGGGGGGTCCTCATGAACACTGAAGCTTTCTTT
TRBV5-4,TRBJ1-2,TRBD1,CASSPLRDRAVGYTF,TGTGCCAGCAGCCCCCTCCGGGACAGGGCGGTAGGCTACACCTTC
TRBV30,TRBJ2-3,TRBD2,CAWSVFWQGDIAGVSDTQYF,TGTGCCTGGAGTGTATTTTGGCAGGGCGACATAGCGGGAGTCTCAGATACGCAGTATTTT
TRBV12-5,TRBJ1-2,NA,CASARGAGNYGYTF,TGTGCTAGTGCCCGGGGGGCCGGGAACTATGGCTACACCTTC
TRBV5-6,TRBJ1-3,NA,CASSSTDSRPHSGNTIYF,TGTGCCAGCAGCTCCACCGACAGTAGGCCCCATTCTGGAAACACCATATATTTT
TRBV27,TRBJ2-3,TRBD1,CASRGQGADTQYF,TGTGCCAGCCGGGGACAGGGGGCAGATACGCAGTATTTT
TRBV6-4,TRBJ2-2,NA,CASSDHPNTGELFF,TGTGCCAGCAGTGACCATCCGAACACCGGGGAGCTGTTTTTT
TRBV5-1,TRBJ2-2,NA,CASSLDRYGELFF,TGCGCCAGCAGCTTGGACCGCTACGGGGAGCTGTTTTTT
TRBV15,TRBJ2-2,NA,CATSRARVPGELFF,TGTGCCACCAGCAGAGCCAGGGTCCCCGGGGAGCTGTTTTTT
TRBV7-2,TRBJ1-1,TRBD1,CASSFDRGYNTEAFF,TGTGCCAGCAGCTTCGACAGGGGGTATAACACTGAAGCTTTCTTT